A selection of T cell receptor beta chains follows, all from one sample in a study of Graves' ophthalmopathy and Graves' hyperthyroidism. TCRdb re-called the multiplex PCR reads through MiXCR, storing one row per CDR3 protein. This table holds hundreds of thousands of distinct CDR3 sequences, around a fifth found once. Sequencing was carried out using peripheral blood. The receptor set was obtained from a woman between 18 and 29 years old with stable Graves' hyperthyroidism. Each CDR3 is given with its conserved first and last residue. The order of the fields is V gene, clone size, J gene, D gene, CDR3 protein, CDR3 DNA. The D gene is left open where the match is weak. Expanded clones get a size class; other rows say once, few or many, or leave the size out.

TRBV27	-	TRBJ1-2	TRBD1	CASGSGTGIYGYTF	TGTGCCAGCGGATCCGGGACAGGGATCTATGGCTACACCTTC
TRBV5-1	-	TRBJ2-7	TRBD1	CASRRDRSNEQYF	TGCGCCAGCAGGAGGGACAGGTCCAACGAGCAGTACTTC
TRBV5-1	-	TRBJ2-7	-	CASSLYMGRTHTYEQYF	TGCGCCAGCAGCTTGTATATGGGGCGGACCCACACCTACGAGCAGTACTTC
TRBV5-1	few	TRBJ2-7	-	CASSLDLRDEQYF	TGCGCCAGCAGCTTGGATCTCCGAGACGAGCAGTACTTC
TRBV29-1	many	TRBJ1-1	-	CSARGAEEAFF	TGCAGCGCCAGGGGAGCCGAAGAAGCTTTCTTT
TRBV14	-	TRBJ2-7	TRBD2	CASSLSGWTSGSYEQYF	TGTGCCAGCAGCCTCTCAGGCTGGACTAGCGGGTCCTACGAGCAGTACTTC
TRBV27	-	TRBJ1-2	TRBD1	CASSQRQGGLNYGYTF	TGTGCCAGCAGCCAAAGACAGGGGGGACTGAACTATGGCTACACCTTC
TRBV7-6	many	TRBJ1-5	-	CASSLGPGNQPQHF	TGTGCCAGCAGCTTAGGGCCAGGCAATCAGCCCCAGCATTTT
TRBV12-3/TRBV12-4	many	TRBJ2-4	-	CASSPQASRAKNIKYF	TGTGCCAGCAGTCCTCAGGCCAGTAGGGCCAAAAACATTAAGTACTTC
TRBV20-1	few	TRBJ1-6	TRBD1	CSARDLSRGPFWNSPLHF	TGCAGTGCTAGAGATTTGAGCAGGGGGCCCTTTTGGAATTCACCCCTCCACTTT
TRBV4-1	-	TRBJ1-5	-	CASSQEIDSYPYSNQPQHF	TGCGCCAGCAGCCAAGAAATTGACAGCTACCCTTATAGCAATCAGCCCCAGCATTTT
TRBV24-1	many	TRBJ2-5	TRBD2	CATSDPSGVAGAQETQYF	TGTGCCACCAGTGATCCGAGCGGGGTAGCGGGAGCTCAAGAGACCCAGTACTTC
TRBV6-1	few	TRBJ2-5	TRBD1	CASWDRAGSFRETQYF	TGTGCCAGCTGGGACAGGGCCGGGAGCTTTAGAGAGACCCAGTACTTC
TRBV7-3	-	TRBJ2-2	TRBD1	CASSPRGRDTGELFF	TGTGCCAGCAGTCCTAGGGGGCGCGACACCGGGGAGCTGTTTTTT
TRBV28	few	TRBJ2-7	TRBD2	CASSWGGENSYEQYF	TGTGCCAGCAGCTGGGGGGGAGAAAACTCCTACGAGCAGTACTTC
TRBV18	-	TRBJ2-7	-	CASSLTGTKTYYEQYF	TGTGCCAGCTCCTTAACCGGGACAAAAACCTACTACGAGCAGTACTTC
TRBV7-8	many	TRBJ2-7	TRBD1	CASSPGQVPYEQYF	TGTGCCAGCAGCCCTGGACAGGTCCCCTACGAGCAGTACTTC
TRBV7-8	many	TRBJ2-7	-	CASSLERWRAGNTYEQYF	TGTGCCAGCAGCTTAGAACGTTGGCGAGCGGGCAACACCTACGAGCAGTACTTC
TRBV28	many	TRBJ2-5	-	CASSLQDRKETQYF	TGTGCCAGCAGTTTACAGGACCGTAAAGAGACCCAGTACTTC
TRBV12-3/TRBV12-4	many	TRBJ2-7	TRBD2	CASSSGLAETYEQYF	TGTGCCAGCAGTTCGGGACTAGCGGAGACCTACGAGCAGTACTTC
TRBV11-2	once	TRBJ2-5	TRBD2	CASSQKGLAPQETQYF	TGTGCCAGCAGCCAAAAGGGACTAGCACCTCAAGAGACCCAGTACTTC
TRBV6-1	many	TRBJ2-2	-	CASSVDLANTGELFF	TGTGCCAGCAGTGTCGACCTAGCGAACACCGGGGAGCTGTTTTTT
TRBV20-1	many	TRBJ2-7	-	CSARVPTGSSYEQYF	TGCAGTGCTAGAGTTCCGACAGGAAGCTCCTACGAGCAGTACTTC
TRBV2	many	TRBJ1-1	-	CASNSRGGGNTEAFF	TGTGCCAGCAATTCGAGGGGCGGGGGGAACACTGAAGCTTTCTTT
TRBV6-1	many	TRBJ1-6	TRBD1	CASTRDRSNSPLHF	TGTGCCAGCACCCGGGACAGGAGTAATTCACCCCTCCACTTT
TRBV10-3	many	TRBJ2-6	TRBD2	CAISESSGRAGGANVLTF	TGTGCCATCAGTGAGTCTTCCGGGAGGGCCGGTGGGGCCAACGTCCTGACTTTC
TRBV7-6	many	TRBJ2-1	TRBD1	CASSLGQGAQRFTNEQFF	TGTGCCAGCAGCCTAGGACAGGGGGCGCAACGGTTCACCAATGAGCAGTTCTTC
TRBV20-1	many	TRBJ2-2	-	CSARRGTGELFF	TGCAGTGCTAGGCGGGGCACCGGGGAGCTGTTTTTT
TRBV7-8	many	TRBJ1-3	-	CASSLVLTVNSGNTIYF	TGTGCCAGCAGCTTAGTTTTGACAGTGAACTCTGGAAACACCATATATTTT
TRBV12-3/TRBV12-4	many	TRBJ1-5	-	CASSSGRNNQPQHF	TGTGCCAGCAGCTCGGGACGGAACAATCAGCCCCAGCATTTT
TRBV6-1	-	TRBJ1-2	-	CASIPSGRGAHGGYTF	TGTGCCAGCATCCCCTCGGGGCGGGGGGCTCACGGTGGCTACACCTTC
TRBV2	-	TRBJ2-4	-	CASIGQSGESIQYF	TGTGCCAGCATAGGGCAATCGGGGGAGAGCATTCAGTACTTC
TRBV12-5	many	TRBJ2-2	-	CASGLVLGDLNTGELFF	TGTGCTAGTGGTTTGGTATTGGGGGACCTGAACACCGGGGAGCTGTTTTTT
TRBV10-3	many	TRBJ1-5	-	CAIRGTFNQPQHF	TGTGCCATCAGAGGAACCTTCAATCAGCCCCAGCATTTT
TRBV20-1	many	TRBJ1-5	-	CSASTGHPYRPQHF	TGCAGTGCTTCCACGGGACACCCATATCGGCCCCAGCATTTT
TRBV6-1	-	TRBJ1-2	-	CASAVSGIFRGYTF	TGTGCCAGCGCCGTTTCCGGGATTTTTCGGGGCTACACCTTC
TRBV5-1	many	TRBJ1-1	-	CASSFDLWGNTEAFF	TGCGCCAGCAGCTTCGACTTGTGGGGGAACACTGAAGCTTTCTTT
TRBV6-5	many	TRBJ1-2	-	CASSHNTVSAAGYTF	TGTGCCAGCAGTCACAACACGGTGTCAGCGGCGGGCTACACCTTC
TRBV29-1	many	TRBJ1-1	-	CSVRGMNTEAFF	TGCAGCGTACGGGGCATGAACACTGAAGCTTTCTTT
TRBV7-9	few	TRBJ2-7	TRBD1	CASSLTGSEQYF	TGTGCCAGCAGCCTGACAGGGTCCGAGCAGTACTTC
TRBV27	many	TRBJ1-3	TRBD1	CASSPGTGQLGNTIYF	TGTGCCAGCAGTCCCGGGACAGGGCAGTTGGGAAACACCATATATTTT
TRBV7-2	-	TRBJ2-7	TRBD1	CASSGPDRAEQYF	TGTGCCAGCAGCGGCCCGGACAGGGCCGAGCAGTACTTC
TRBV25-1	many	TRBJ2-5	TRBD2	CASSLAPGGGQETQYF	TGTGCCAGCAGCTTGGCACCTGGGGGGGGCCAAGAGACCCAGTACTTC
TRBV7-3	many	TRBJ2-7	TRBD1	CASSSRDRTYEQYF	TGTGCCAGCAGCTCCCGGGACAGGACCTACGAGCAGTACTTC
TRBV6-2/TRBV6-3	few	TRBJ2-3	TRBD2	CASSTGQEKRLAGPPRDTQYF	TGTGCCAGCAGTACTGGACAGGAAAAGAGACTAGCGGGACCCCCGAGAGATACGCAGTATTTT
TRBV6-1	many	TRBJ1-2	-	CASSENSVRSYGYTF	TGTGCCAGCAGTGAAAATAGCGTCAGATCCTATGGCTACACCTTC
TRBV6-5	-	TRBJ1-5	-	CASSLWPLPQHF	TGTGCCAGCAGCTTATGGCCGCTCCCCCAGCATTTT
TRBV29-1	many	TRBJ1-3	-	CSIWMRQIGNTIYF	TGCAGCATCTGGATGAGGCAGATTGGAAACACCATATATTTT
TRBV5-1	many	TRBJ1-1	-	CASSLADYTEAFF	TGCGCCAGCAGCTTGGCCGACTACACTGAAGCTTTCTTT
TRBV4-1	many	TRBJ2-7	-	CASSLLGVTGEQYF	TGCGCCAGCAGCCTGTTGGGGGTAACGGGAGAGCAGTACTTC